The T cell receptor (beta chain) described here comes from a study of PD-1 blockade in classical Hodgkin lymphoma. Notes on the study in general: Baseline diversity resembling that of newly diagnosed patients was seen in complete responders.

TCRdb's copy holds only in-frame clones and misses some; the assay was immunoSEQ multiplex PCR. The data show 50,000 or so clones, with around 67% seen just once and approximately 16% held by the top ten. On this clone itself: Its antigen is undetermined.

Relapse was seen in all patients after autologous stem cell transplantation, and brentuximab vedotin exposure was variable. The ends were cut back, 2 bases at V and 7 bases at J, with 15 bases in the middle. Germline V CDR1 and CDR2: MNHEY, SMNVEV (reference sequence). CDR3 size: 15 residues. The sequenced sample was peripheral blood mononuclear cells (PBMCs), obtained before the second cycle of nivolumab. The chain carries TRBV27 and TRBJ2-1; D not resolved. The receptor was isolated from a human donor with classical Hodgkin lymphoma. CDR3 in amino acids: CASSLEAWARNEQFF. The CDR3 bases are TGTGCCAGCAGTTTAGAGGCCTGGGCGAGGAATGAGCAGTTCTTC.